This TCR beta chain is from a study of cytomegalovirus exposure and HLA in healthy donors. Vbeta (60) and Jbeta (13) primers were used in the PCR. Sequencing was performed with immunoSEQ multiplex PCR; in TCRdb, only in-frame clones are kept and a portion is missing. The data show 150,000 to 170,000 clones, nearly 80% seen once. Study results and limitations: Later analysis identified a missense DCLRE1C variant that was linked to TCR beta V- and J-gene trimming. Published work reported that the classifier diagnosed cytomegalovirus status with high specificity and sensitivity. Being productive about 87% or about 30% of the time was typical of most TCR beta V segments in an earlier analysis.

To note about this clone: Its antigen is not known.

Nominal health characterized the donors when sampled, though unrecorded immune exposures were likely. The sample taken for sequencing was PBMCs. The TCR sequence derives from a man under 40 in good health and CMV-seropositive.

The CDR3 region has the DNA TGTGCCAGCAGTCTCCTCCCGGAGCCCCAGCATTTT. This sequence encodes CASSLLPEPQHF. The V gene is TRBV28, the J gene TRBJ1-5; D unresolved. The germline V gene encodes CDR1 MDHEN and CDR2 SYDVKM. CDR3 size: 12 residues. V was trimmed by 5 bases and J by 8 bases, leaving 10 bases between them.